Following are 29 T cell receptor beta chains from one sample sequenced in a study of shared clonotypes between healthy human individuals. Profiled with immunoSEQ multiplex PCR; TCRdb holds only in-frame clones, not every one. The sample shows some 2.4 million clones, roughly 93% of them seen only once. Sequenced material: naive CD4+ T cells from PBMCs. The subset: CD45RA+ positively selected. Receptor source: a man aged 18 to 29 in good health. Some clones in this sample may be carry-over from other donors' samples.

This sequence joins TRBV21-1 and TRBJ1-3; whether TRBD1, the table's D call, matches the DNA was not checked. TRBV21-1 is listed as a pseudogene. The length of the CDR3 is 19 residues. As DNA, the CDR3 is TGTGCCAGCAGCAATCCGGGACAGGGAGGCCCAAGGTCTGGAAACACCATATATTTT. Translated: CASSNPGQGGPRSGNTIYF.

The chain combines TRBV19 with TRBJ2-1; 9 bases line up with TRBD2. Germline CDR1 LNHDA, CDR2 SQIVND (reference sequence). The junction had 5 bases not matched to a gene; V was cut back by 6 bases and J by 2 bases. The CDR3 sequence is 15 residues long. The CDR3 region is CASRKAGGPYNEQFF. The CDR3 DNA is TGTGCCAGTAGGAAAGCGGGAGGCCCCTACAATGAGCAGTTCTTC.

This clone showed up just once. J is TRBJ2-5 and V is TRBV11-2, with unresolved D. This CDR3 is built from 12 residues. V gave up 11 bases and J gave up 5 bases, with 15 bases separating them. Germline CDR1 reads SGHAT; CDR2 reads FQNNGV. The CDR3 protein is CAERPEEETQYF. CDR3 bases: TGTGCCGAAAGGCCCGAGGAGGAGACCCAGTACTTC.

A single count supports this clone. The chain has TRBV27 and TRBJ1-6, with a tentative D call TRBD1 (6 bases). The germline gives CDR1 MNHEY, CDR2 SMNVEV (reference sequence). This CDR3 has 16 amino acids. V lost 4 bases, J lost 6 bases, and 16 bases lay in between. Here the CDR3 DNA reads TGTGCCAGCAGTTACCCTCAGGGGACCCCTAATTCACCCCTCCACTTT. Translating it yields CASSYPQGTPNSPLHF.

This clone was detected once. The V and J genes are TRBV28 and TRBJ2-7, with a weak D call TRBD2 (7 bases). Per germline, CDR1 MDHEN and CDR2 SYDVKM. Between the trimmed V and J ends, which lost 4 bases and 6 bases, there was a span of 19 bases. CDR3 length equals 15 residues. For the CDR3, the DNA is TGTGCCAGCAGTTCAGGAACAGGCGGGGGCCTCGAGCAGTACTTC. Protein sequence: CASSSGTGGGLEQYF.

V is TRBV7-2 and J is TRBJ2-7; D unresolved. Germline loops: CDR1 SGHTA, CDR2 FQGNSA. V lost 2 bases, J lost 2 bases, and 10 bases lay in between. The CDR3 is 14 residues long. In DNA, the CDR3 is TGTGCCAGCAGCTTATTTTCGTACACCTACGAGCAGTACTTC. It is translated as CASSLFSYTYEQYF.

The chain is built from TRBV18 and TRBJ1-1, with D perhaps TRBD1 (5 bases). The CDR3 loop spans 14 amino acids. V lost 2 bases, J lost 3 bases, and 10 bases lay in between. Looked up from germline, CDR1 is KGHSH and CDR2 is LQKENI. CDR3: CASSPMGGDTEAFF. The CDR3 DNA is TGTGCCAGCTCACCAATGGGGGGTGACACTGAAGCTTTCTTT.

The rearrangement joins TRBV21-1 to TRBJ1-1; whether TRBD1, the table's D call, matches the DNA was not checked. TRBV21-1 is a pseudogene locus. The CDR3 length is 13 residues. CDR3 region: CGWRTGDSPEAFF. The CDR3 region has the DNA TGTGGTTGGAGGACAGGGGATAGTCCTGAAGCTTTCTTT.

The CDR3 loop is CASGLVDSGTEAFF. DNA of the CDR3: TGTGCTAGTGGTTTGGTCGACAGCGGGACTGAAGCTTTCTTT. The chain carries TRBV12-5 and TRBJ1-1; TRBD1 is a possible D gene (5 bases). V lost 0 bases and J lost 5, with 10 bases in between. The germline V gene has CDR1 LGHNT and CDR2 FRNRAP. This CDR3 contains 14 residues.

CDR3 nucleotide sequence: TGCAGCGTTGTTGTCTTTCCGGCCAGGCGAAACACTGAAGCTTTCTTT. Protein product: CSVVVFPARRNTEAFF. The J gene is TRBJ1-1, the V gene TRBV29-1; no clear D gene. The CDR3 contains 16 residues. Trimming pared 4 bases from V and 2 bases from J, leaving 20 bases between. CDR1 and CDR2 from the germline V gene are SQVTM and ANQGSEA.

This chain joins TRBV5-1 and TRBJ1-1, with D uncertain. CDR3 length: 14 residues. V lost 4 bases and J 2 bases, leaving 12 bases between the germline ends. Germline V gene lookup returns CDR1 SGHRS and CDR2 YFSETQ. The CDR3 reads CASSPDTVNTEAFF. CDR3 DNA: TGCGCCAGCAGCCCCGACACAGTAAACACTGAAGCTTTCTTT.

This clone was counted only a few times. The CDR3: CAIRETALYGYTF. CDR3 sequence (DNA): TGTGCCATCAGGGAGACAGCCCTCTATGGCTACACCTTC. The rearrangement joins TRBV10-3 to TRBJ1-2; perhaps TRBD1 as D (5 bases). This CDR3 is built from 13 residues. V was cut by 6 bases and J by 4 bases, with 12 bases left in between. Germline assignment: CDR1 ENHRY and CDR2 SYGVKD.

CDR3 nucleotides: TGTGCCAGCAGCTTAGGCCGGACAGCTGGAAACACCATATATTTT. It encodes CASSLGRTAGNTIYF. The chain joins TRBV7-2 to TRBJ1-3, with a possible D match to TRBD1 (6 bases). The CDR3 spans 15 residues. The germline V gene encodes CDR1 SGHTA and CDR2 FQGNSA. Trimming left V 1 base short and J 2 bases short, with 9 bases between. The full variable domain, rest sourced from reference TRBV7-2 and TRBJ1-3, is GAGVSQSPSNKVTEKGKDVELRCDPISGHTALYWYRQSLGQGLEFLIYFQGNSAPDKSGLPSDRFSAERTGGSVSTLTIQRTQQEDSAVYLCASSLGRTAGNTIYFGEGSWLTVV.

V and J are TRBV7-8 and TRBJ1-5; the D is unclear. The germline V and J ends were trimmed by 5 bases and 9 bases, with 29 bases remaining between them. Germline V lookup: CDR1 SGHVS, CDR2 FQNEAQ. The CDR3 has 18 residues. In nucleotides, the CDR3 is TGTGCCAGCAGCCCCAGTGTCGCCGGACGGGTCGAGCGTCGGCCCCAGCATTTT. Translated, it gives CASSPSVAGRVERRPQHF. The full variable domain, completed using reference TRBV7-8 and TRBJ1-5, is GAGVSQSPRYKVAKRGQDVALRCDPISGHVSLFWYQQALGQGPEFLTYFQNEAQLDKSGLPSDRFFAERPEGSVSTLKIQRTQQEDSAVYLCASSPSVAGRVERRPQHFGDGTRLSIL.

This clone has a handful of counts. The gene calls are TRBV14 and TRBJ1-2; no reliable D call. The CDR3 consists of 15 residues. Per germline, CDR1 SGHDN and CDR2 FVKESK. V lost 0 bases to trimming and J lost 4 bases, with 12 bases between them. DNA for the CDR3: TGTGCCAGCAGCCAAGAACCCTCGGGAATCTATGGCTACACCTTC. It yields the protein CASSQEPSGIYGYTF.

The chain is built from TRBV5-6 and TRBJ2-1; D perhaps matches TRBD1 (5 bases). V was trimmed by 0 bases and J by 6 bases, leaving 7 bases between them. Germline lookup yields CDR1 SGHDT and CDR2 YYEEEE. The CDR3 totals 13 residues. The CDR3 spells CASSLDRINEQFF. CDR3 nucleotides: TGTGCCAGCAGCTTGGACAGGATCAATGAGCAGTTCTTC.

The chain recombines TRBV4-2 with TRBJ2-3, with 7 bases aligning to TRBD2. The V gene's germline CDR1 is LGHNA and CDR2 YNFKEQ. The CDR3 is 16 amino acids. With 1 base clipped from V and 4 bases from J, the junction kept 8 bases outside the gene matches. The CDR3, as DNA: TGTGCCAGCAGCCAAGGCACCGGGAGGAGTTCAGATACGCAGTATTTT. It encodes CASSQGTGRSSDTQYF.

This chain links TRBV19 with TRBJ2-5; the D is unclear. Trimming left V 2 bases short and J 2 bases short, with 9 bases between. This CDR3 spans 14 amino acids. Germline V gene lookup returns CDR1 LNHDA and CDR2 SQIVND (reference sequence). The CDR3 region is CASSISTVQETQYF. CDR3 nucleotides: TGTGCCAGTAGTATAAGCACGGTGCAAGAGACCCAGTACTTC.

The rearrangement uses TRBV2 and TRBJ2-7; tentatively, D is TRBD1 or TRBD2 (5 bases each). Looked up from germline, CDR1 is SNHLY and CDR2 is FYNNEI. CDR3 size: 13 residues. V gave up 6 bases and J gave up 3 bases, with 12 bases separating them. CDR3 DNA: TGTGCCAGCAGGATGGGACCAGGCTACGAGCAGTACTTC. Encoded protein: CASRMGPGYEQYF.

The J gene is TRBJ1-4, the V gene TRBV5-4, with a weak D call TRBD1 (6 bases). The germline gives CDR1 SGHNT, CDR2 YYREEE (reference sequence). V was cut by 3 bases and J by 1 base, with 7 bases left in between. This CDR3 comprises 14 residues. This CDR3 reads CASSSTGTNEKLFF. The CDR3 DNA is TGTGCCAGCAGCTCGACAGGAACTAATGAAAAACTGTTTTTT.

The V and J genes are TRBV12-5 and TRBJ1-2, with D unclear. CDR1 is LGHNT, CDR2 FRNRAP, per germline. The CDR3 spans 17 residues. The V end lost 1 base, the J end lost 2 bases, and 17 bases lay between the germline ends. CDR3 in DNA: TGTGCTAGTGGTTTGGCGTCCGCTGGGGAGACAAACTATGGCTACACCTTC. It specifies CASGLASAGETNYGYTF. Supplemented by reference TRBV12-5 and TRBJ1-2, the full variable domain reads DARVTQTPRHKVTEMGQEVTMRCQPILGHNTVFWYRQTMMQGLELLAYFRNRAPLDDSGMPKDRFSAEMPDATLATLKIQPSEPRDSAVYFCASGLASAGETNYGYTFGSGTRLTVV.

The chain carries TRBV6-6 and TRBJ2-3; perhaps TRBD2 as D (6 bases). The V gene's germline CDR1 is MNHNY and CDR2 SVGAGI (reference sequence). CDR3 length: 16 amino acids. Trimming cost V 2 bases and J 2 bases, with 14 bases left between them. CDR3 nucleotides: TGTGCCAGCAGTTACCGGCGGGACTTCTCCACAGATACGCAGTATTTT. It codes for CASSYRRDFSTDTQYF.

The V gene is TRBV6-6, the J gene TRBJ1-3; no clear D. Germline loops: CDR1 MNHNY, CDR2 SVGAGI (reference sequence). The CDR3 totals 13 residues. Trimming stripped 2 bases from V and 4 bases from J, with 6 bases between. In DNA form, the CDR3 reads TGTGCCAGCAGTTACACAACAGGAAACACCATATATTTT. It translates to CASSYTTGNTIYF.

The DNA for the CDR3 is TGTGCCAGCAGTTACCCCAGTCCCAGGGAGGTCTACATTCAGTACTTC. Residues: CASSYPSPREVYIQYF. This rearrangement joins TRBV6-6 to TRBJ2-4, with D perhaps TRBD2 (6 bases). Trimming took 2 bases from V and 8 from J, leaving 19 bases between them. The length of the CDR3 is 16 residues. Germline V gene sequence: CDR1 MNHNY, CDR2 SVGAGI (reference sequence).

Comments on this clone: This sample also contains other DNA sequences that code for the same CDR3. The chain links TRBV7-9 to TRBJ2-3; no definite D call. Germline values: CDR1 SEHNR, CDR2 FQNEAQ (reference sequence). The CDR3 extends over 12 amino acids. Trimming removed 5 bases at V and 0 bases at J, with 3 bases between. CDR3 sequence reads: CASSLSTDTQYF. CDR3 DNA sequence: TGTGCCAGCAGCCTTAGCACAGATACGCAGTATTTT.

J is TRBJ2-3 and V is TRBV5-6, with TRBD2 matching over 9 bases. Per the germline V gene, CDR1 is SGHDT and CDR2 is YYEEEE. After removal of 2 bases from V and 2 bases from J, the junction contained 6 bases not matched to a gene. The CDR3 has 16 amino acids. The CDR3 reads CASSLSSGIPTDTQYF. In DNA, the CDR3 is TGTGCCAGCAGCTTATCTAGCGGGATTCCCACAGATACGCAGTATTTT.

V usage is TRBV6-6 and J usage is TRBJ2-2, with 9 bases matching TRBD2. CDR3 length: 16 residues. The trim removed 4 bases at V and 8 bases at J, leaving 11 bases unmatched. Germline lookup yields CDR1 MNHNY and CDR2 SVGAGI (reference sequence). CDR3 amino acids: CASSSSGIMLAGELFF. CDR3 bases: TGTGCCAGCAGTTCTAGCGGGATCATGCTTGCGGGGGAGCTGTTTTTT.

The chain links TRBV6-5 to TRBJ2-3, with 8 nucleotides matching TRBD2. The V and J ends lost 2 bases and 6 bases, in that order; junction bases with no gene match: 7. Germline loops: CDR1 MNHEY, CDR2 SVGAGI. The CDR3 has 15 amino acids. The CDR3 region has the DNA TGTGCCAGCAGTTACGGGACTAGTCTTATGGATACGCAGTATTTT. The encoded protein is CASSYGTSLMDTQYF.

The chain links TRBV14 to TRBJ1-2, with TRBD1 as a possible D gene (6 bases). The germline V gene has CDR1 SGHDN and CDR2 FVKESK. V was pared by 1 base and J by 8 bases, with 11 bases between. The length of the CDR3 is 13 residues. The CDR3 nucleotides read TGTGCCAGCAGCCAAGTAGCCAGGGGAGGCTACACCTTC. This encodes CASSQVARGGYTF.